The T cell receptor (beta chain) under discussion was sequenced for a study of human T cells and chemical hapten exposure. Across the whole study: Chiefly women, the patients showed alopecia areata, totalis or universalis. Study-level results: Expanded TCR sets contained significantly more large CDR3 similarity clusters than controls.

TCRdb re-analysed the RACE reads in MiXCR, keeping a single row per CDR3 protein. In the table there are about 190,000 distinct CDR3 sequences, under 30% of which are singletons. Trimming removed 4 bases from V and 0 bases from J, with 15 bases in between. Germline values: CDR1 LGHDT, CDR2 YNNKEL (reference sequence). CDR3 length: 16 amino acids. Time point: patch test 3, about 24 weeks after DPC sensitization. The treatment here: therapeutic diphenylcyclopropenone sensitization with weekly scalp DPC. A word on this clonotype: As yet, its antigen is unknown.

The sequencing here drew on whole blood, taken in connection with sensitization to the hapten diphenylcyclopropenone (DPC). The chain links TRBV3-1 to TRBJ1-1; no clear D. This TCR derives from a woman aged 40 to 49 with alopecia areata. Some clones in this sample may be carry-over from other donors' samples. In nucleotides, the CDR3 is TGTGCCAGCAGCCGCGGTAGTGGGGTAGTGAACACTGAAGCTTTCTTT. It encodes CASSRGSGVVNTEAFF.